This T cell receptor (beta chain) originates from a study of control samples from healthy donors and cancer patients. V was clipped by 5 bases and J by 1 base; unmatched bases: 8. The CDR3 consists of 15 residues. Germline V gives CDR1 SGHDT, CDR2 YYEEEE. The data were produced by immunoSEQ multiplex PCR, yet TCRdb's version contains in-frame clones alone and is incomplete. The data hold roughly 76,000 clones, with about 93% observed a single time. V is TRBV5-6 and J is TRBJ1-2, with 7 bases fitting TRBD1. The origin of this receptor is a woman between 40 and 55 years old in good health. Sequencing used blood. The CDR3, as DNA: TGTGCCAGCAGTAAATTACAGGGGCGTAACTATGGCTACACCTTC. Residues: CASSKLQGRNYGYTF.